One sample yielded the 5 T cell receptor beta chains listed below, sequenced in a study of OX40 agonist ivuxolimab in advanced cancers. Profiled with immunoSEQ multiplex PCR; TCRdb holds only in-frame clones, not every one. Among tens of thousands of clones listed, roughly nine tenths were seen once. Material: CD4+ or CD8+ T cells sorted from blood, obtained in a trial of the OX40 agonist ivuxolimab. The receptors originated from an adult with an advanced solid tumor such as melanoma, head and neck, liver or kidney cancer.

The rearrangement links TRBV5-1 to TRBJ2-2, with D hard to call. Germline V lookup: CDR1 SGHRS, CDR2 YFSETQ. The CDR3 is made up of 14 amino acids. V lost 0 bases, J lost 6 bases, and 9 bases lay in between. The CDR3 here is CASSLEAQAGELFF. The CDR3 nucleotides are TGCGCCAGCAGCTTGGAGGCCCAGGCCGGGGAGCTGTTTTTT.

The chain carries TRBV27 and TRBJ2-1; possibly TRBD1 for D (6 bases). CDR3 length equals 12 residues. Germline V gene lookup returns CDR1 MNHEY and CDR2 SMNVEV (reference sequence). The V and J ends lost 5 bases and 8 bases respectively, with 10 bases between them. CDR3 bases: TGTGCCAGCAGTCTACAGGGATATGAGCAGTTCTTC. It codes for CASSLQGYEQFF.

J is TRBJ2-7 and V is TRBV5-6; a possible D gene is TRBD2 (6 bases). CDR1 is SGHDT, CDR2 YYEEEE, per germline. The CDR3 covers 14 residues. Trimming shortened V by 2 bases and J by 2 bases, and 11 bases separated the two germline ends. The CDR3 sequence: CASSFRDSAYEQYF. CDR3 DNA: TGTGCCAGCAGCTTCCGGGACTCCGCCTACGAGCAGTACTTC.

V and J are TRBV19 and TRBJ2-2, with TRBD2 as a possible D gene (6 bases). V was trimmed by 6 bases and J by 5 bases, leaving 16 bases between them. This CDR3 contains 15 residues. Per the germline V gene, CDR1 is LNHDA and CDR2 is SQIVND (reference sequence). For the CDR3, the DNA is TGTGCCAGTAGCACCGGGACTTATAAAACCGGGGAGCTGTTTTTT. Translation: CASSTGTYKTGELFF. The full variable domain, completed using reference TRBV19 and TRBJ2-2, is DGGITQSPKYLFRKEGQNVTLSCEQNLNHDAMYWYRQDPGQGLRLIYYSQIVNDFQKGDIAEGYSVSREKKESFPLTVTSAQKNPTAFYLCASSTGTYKTGELFFGEGSRLTVL.

The V gene is TRBV27, the J gene TRBJ2-7, with D perhaps matching TRBD1 or TRBD2 (5 bases each). The CDR3 has 14 residues. Germline CDR1 MNHEY, CDR2 SMNVEV (reference sequence). V was pared by 6 bases and J by 5 bases, with 17 bases between. CDR3 protein: CASRRDVSRNEQYF. The CDR3, as DNA: TGTGCCAGCAGAAGGGACGTATCGAGGAACGAGCAGTACTTC.